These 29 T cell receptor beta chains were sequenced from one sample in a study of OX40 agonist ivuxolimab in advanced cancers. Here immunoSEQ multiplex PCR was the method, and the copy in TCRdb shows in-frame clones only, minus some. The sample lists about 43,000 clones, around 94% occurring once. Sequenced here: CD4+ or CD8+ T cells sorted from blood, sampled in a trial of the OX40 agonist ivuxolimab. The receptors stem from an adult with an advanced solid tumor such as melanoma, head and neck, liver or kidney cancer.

The CDR3 nucleotides are TGCGCCAGCAGCCAAGATCGAGGAAGCTCCTACAATGAGCAGTTCTTC. This sequence encodes CASSQDRGSSYNEQFF. The chain recombines TRBV4-3 with TRBJ2-1; no definite D call. V was cut by 0 bases and J by 0 bases, with 9 bases left in between. The germline gives CDR1 LGHNA, CDR2 YSLEER. This CDR3 comprises 16 residues.

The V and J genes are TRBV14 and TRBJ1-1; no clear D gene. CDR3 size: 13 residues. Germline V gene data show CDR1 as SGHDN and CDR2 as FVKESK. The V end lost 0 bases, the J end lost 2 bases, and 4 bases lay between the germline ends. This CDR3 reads CASSQDYNTEAFF. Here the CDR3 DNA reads TGTGCCAGCAGCCAAGATTACAACACTGAAGCTTTCTTT.

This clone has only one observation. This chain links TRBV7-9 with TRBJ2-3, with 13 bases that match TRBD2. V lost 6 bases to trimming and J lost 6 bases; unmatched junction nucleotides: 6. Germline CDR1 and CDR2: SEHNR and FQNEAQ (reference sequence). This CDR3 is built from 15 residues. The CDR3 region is CASSRTSGSRDTQYF. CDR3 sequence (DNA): TGTGCCAGCAGTCGGACTAGCGGGAGTAGGGATACGCAGTATTTT.

Written as DNA, the CDR3 is TGTGCCATCAGTGAGTCCAGGGGGTTCTCCTACGAGCAGTACTTC. Encoded protein: CAISESRGFSYEQYF. The V call is TRBV10-3, the J call TRBJ2-7, with 7 bases that match TRBD1. Germline loops: CDR1 ENHRY, CDR2 SYGVKD. The CDR3 has 15 amino acids. With V trimmed by 0 bases and J by 0 bases, 2 bases remained unmatched.

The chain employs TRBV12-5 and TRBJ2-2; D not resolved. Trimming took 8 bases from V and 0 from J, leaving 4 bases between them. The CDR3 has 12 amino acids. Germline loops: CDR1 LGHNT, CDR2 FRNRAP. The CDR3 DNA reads TGTGCTAGTATGGCGAACACCGGGGAGCTGTTTTTT. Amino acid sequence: CASMANTGELFF.

CDR3 nucleotide sequence: TGTGCCAGCAGTGAATACGGGACAGCCTTCAATCAGCCCCAGCATTTT. Amino acid sequence: CASSEYGTAFNQPQHF. The V gene is TRBV6-1, the J gene TRBJ1-5; 7 positions match TRBD1. V was pared by 2 bases and J by 3 bases, with 7 bases of the junction left unmatched. CDR3 length: 16 residues. The germline gives CDR1 MNHNS, CDR2 SASEGT.

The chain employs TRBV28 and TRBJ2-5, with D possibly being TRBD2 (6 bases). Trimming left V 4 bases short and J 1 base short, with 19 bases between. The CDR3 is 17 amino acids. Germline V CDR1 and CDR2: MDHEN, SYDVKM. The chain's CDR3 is CASSSRGARTIQETQYF. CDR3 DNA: TGTGCCAGCAGTTCTCGAGGGGCCCGGACTATCCAAGAGACCCAGTACTTC.

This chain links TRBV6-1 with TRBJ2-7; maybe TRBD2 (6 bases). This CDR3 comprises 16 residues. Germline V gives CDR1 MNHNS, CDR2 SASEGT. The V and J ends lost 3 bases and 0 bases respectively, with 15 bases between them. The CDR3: CASSDADYKSSYEQYF. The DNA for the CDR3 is TGTGCCAGCAGTGACGCGGACTACAAGAGCTCCTACGAGCAGTACTTC.

CDR3 amino acids: CASSQGGTGGVYEQYF. DNA of the CDR3: TGCGCCAGCAGCCAAGGGGGGACAGGGGGTGTCTACGAGCAGTACTTC. The chain recombines TRBV4-3 with TRBJ2-7; TRBD1 matches at 11 bases. The length of the CDR3 is 16 residues. The trim removed 1 base at V and 3 bases at J, leaving 5 bases unmatched. The germline V gene encodes CDR1 LGHNA and CDR2 YSLEER.

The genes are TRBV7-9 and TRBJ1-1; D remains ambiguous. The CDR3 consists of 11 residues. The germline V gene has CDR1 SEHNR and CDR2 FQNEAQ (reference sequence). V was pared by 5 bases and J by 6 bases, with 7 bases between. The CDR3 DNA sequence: TGTGCCAGCAGCCATAGTCCTGAAGCTTTCTTT. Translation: CASSHSPEAFF. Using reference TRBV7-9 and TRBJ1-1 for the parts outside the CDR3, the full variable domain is DTGVSQNPRHKITKRGQNVTFRCDPISEHNRLYWYRQTLGQGPEFLTYFQNEAQLEKSRLLSDRFSAERPKGSFSTLEIQRTEQGDSAMYLCASSHSPEAFFGQGTRLTVV.

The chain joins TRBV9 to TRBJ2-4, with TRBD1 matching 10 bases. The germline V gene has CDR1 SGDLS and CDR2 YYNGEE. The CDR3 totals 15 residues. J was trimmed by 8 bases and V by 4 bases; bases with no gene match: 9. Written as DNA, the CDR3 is TGTGCCAGCAGCTCCCATCCCGGGACAGGGGACATTCAGTACTTC. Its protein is CASSSHPGTGDIQYF.

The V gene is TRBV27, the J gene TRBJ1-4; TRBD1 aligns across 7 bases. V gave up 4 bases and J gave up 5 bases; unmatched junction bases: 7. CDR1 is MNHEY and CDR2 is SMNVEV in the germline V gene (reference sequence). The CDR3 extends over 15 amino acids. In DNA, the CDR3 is TGTGCCAGCAGTTCCGGACAGGAATTAAATGAAAAACTGTTTTTT. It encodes CASSSGQELNEKLFF.

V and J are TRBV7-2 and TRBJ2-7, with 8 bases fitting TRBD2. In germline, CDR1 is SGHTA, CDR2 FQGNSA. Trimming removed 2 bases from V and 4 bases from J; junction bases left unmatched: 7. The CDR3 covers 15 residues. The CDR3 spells CASSLIPGGSYEQYF. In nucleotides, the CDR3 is TGTGCCAGCAGCTTAATTCCGGGAGGGTCATACGAGCAGTACTTC.

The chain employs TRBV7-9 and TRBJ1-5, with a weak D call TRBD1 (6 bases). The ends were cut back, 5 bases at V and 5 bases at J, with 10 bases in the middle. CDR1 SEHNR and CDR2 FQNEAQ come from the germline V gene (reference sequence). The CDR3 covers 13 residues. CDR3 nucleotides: TGTGCCAGCAGCAGTGGACAGCATCAGCCCCAGCATTTT. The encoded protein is CASSSGQHQPQHF.

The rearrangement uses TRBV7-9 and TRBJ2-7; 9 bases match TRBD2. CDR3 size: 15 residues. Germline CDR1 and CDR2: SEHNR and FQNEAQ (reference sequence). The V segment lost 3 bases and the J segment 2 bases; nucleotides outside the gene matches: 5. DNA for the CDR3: TGTGCCAGCAGCTTGACTAGCGGCCGTACCTACGAGCAGTACTTC. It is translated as CASSLTSGRTYEQYF.

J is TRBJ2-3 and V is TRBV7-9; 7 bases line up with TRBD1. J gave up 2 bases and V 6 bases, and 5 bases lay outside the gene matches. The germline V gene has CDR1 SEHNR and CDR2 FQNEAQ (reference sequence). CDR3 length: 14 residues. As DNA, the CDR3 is TGTGCCAGCAGTCACGGGACAGACACAGATACGCAGTATTTT. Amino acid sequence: CASSHGTDTDTQYF.

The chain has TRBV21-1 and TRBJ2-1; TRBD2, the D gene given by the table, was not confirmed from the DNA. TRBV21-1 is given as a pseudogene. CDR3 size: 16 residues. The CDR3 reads CASSLRLAGESNEQFF. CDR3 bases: TGTGCCAGCAGCTTACGACTAGCGGGAGAAAGCAATGAGCAGTTCTTC.

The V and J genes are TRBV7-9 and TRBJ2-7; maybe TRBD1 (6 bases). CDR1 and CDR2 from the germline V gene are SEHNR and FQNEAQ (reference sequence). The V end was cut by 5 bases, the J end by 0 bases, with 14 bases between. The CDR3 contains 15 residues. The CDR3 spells CASSPVDRSSYEQYF. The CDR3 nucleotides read TGTGCCAGCAGCCCCGTAGACAGGAGCTCCTACGAGCAGTACTTC.

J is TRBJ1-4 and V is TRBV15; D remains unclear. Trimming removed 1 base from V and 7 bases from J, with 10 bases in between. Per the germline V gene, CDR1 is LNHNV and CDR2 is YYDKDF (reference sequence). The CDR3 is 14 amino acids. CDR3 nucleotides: TGTGCCACCAGCAGAGTCAGGAACAGTGAAAAACTGTTTTTT. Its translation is CATSRVRNSEKLFF.

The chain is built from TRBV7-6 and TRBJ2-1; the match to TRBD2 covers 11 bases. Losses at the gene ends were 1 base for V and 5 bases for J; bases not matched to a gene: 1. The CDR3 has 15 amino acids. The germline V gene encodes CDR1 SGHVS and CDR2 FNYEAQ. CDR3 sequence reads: CASSLGLAGNNEQFF. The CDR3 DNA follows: TGTGCCAGCAGCTTAGGACTAGCGGGGAACAATGAGCAGTTCTTC.

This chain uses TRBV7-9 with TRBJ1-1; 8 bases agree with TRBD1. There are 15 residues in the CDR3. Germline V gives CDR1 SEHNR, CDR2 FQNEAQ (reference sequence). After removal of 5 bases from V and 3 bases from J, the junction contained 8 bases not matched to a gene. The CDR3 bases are TGTGCCAGCAGCCCCCAGGGGGCGTGGGACACTGAAGCTTTCTTT. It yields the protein CASSPQGAWDTEAFF. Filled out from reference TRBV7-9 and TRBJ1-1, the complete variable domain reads DTGVSQNPRHKITKRGQNVTFRCDPISEHNRLYWYRQTLGQGPEFLTYFQNEAQLEKSRLLSDRFSAERPKGSFSTLEIQRTEQGDSAMYLCASSPQGAWDTEAFFGQGTRLTVV.

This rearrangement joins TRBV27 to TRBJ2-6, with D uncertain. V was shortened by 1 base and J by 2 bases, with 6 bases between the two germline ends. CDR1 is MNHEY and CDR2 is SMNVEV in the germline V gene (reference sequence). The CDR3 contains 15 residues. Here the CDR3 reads CASSLYYTGANVLTF. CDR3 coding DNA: TGTGCCAGCAGTTTATACTACACTGGGGCCAACGTCCTGACTTTC.

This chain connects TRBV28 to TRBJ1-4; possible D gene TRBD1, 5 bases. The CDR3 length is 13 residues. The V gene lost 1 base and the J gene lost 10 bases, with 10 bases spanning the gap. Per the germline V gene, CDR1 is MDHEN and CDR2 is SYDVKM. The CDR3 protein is CASSLLQGSKLFF. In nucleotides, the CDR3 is TGTGCCAGCAGTTTATTGCAGGGCTCAAAACTGTTTTTT.

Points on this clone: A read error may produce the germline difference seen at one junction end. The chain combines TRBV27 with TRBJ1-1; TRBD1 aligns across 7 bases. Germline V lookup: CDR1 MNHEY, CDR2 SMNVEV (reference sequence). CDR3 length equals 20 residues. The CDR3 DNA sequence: TGTGCCAGCAGATTATCGTTCCGGGAAGCACGACAGGGATCGAACACTGAAGCTTTCTTT. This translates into CASRLSFREARQGSNTEAFF.

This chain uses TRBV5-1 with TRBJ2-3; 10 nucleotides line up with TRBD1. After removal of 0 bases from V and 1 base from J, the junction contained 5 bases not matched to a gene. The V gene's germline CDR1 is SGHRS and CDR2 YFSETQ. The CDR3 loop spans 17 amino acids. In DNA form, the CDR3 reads TGCGCCAGCAGCTTGGTCGGGACAGGGGACGGCACAGATACGCAGTATTTT. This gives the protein CASSLVGTGDGTDTQYF.

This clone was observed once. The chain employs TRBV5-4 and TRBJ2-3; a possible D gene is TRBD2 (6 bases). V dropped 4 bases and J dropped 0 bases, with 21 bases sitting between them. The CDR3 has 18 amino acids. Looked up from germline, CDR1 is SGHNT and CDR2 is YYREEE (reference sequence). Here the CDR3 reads CASSNPGLHPSSTDTQYF. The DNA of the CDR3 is TGTGCCAGCAGCAATCCGGGACTCCACCCTTCTAGCACAGATACGCAGTATTTT.

The CDR3 bases are TGTGCCAGCAGTTACTCGACCGGCCTTAACACTGAAGCTTTCTTT. Encoded protein: CASSYSTGLNTEAFF. The chain combines TRBV6-5 with TRBJ1-1, with D unresolved. V gave up 0 bases and J gave up 2 bases, with 10 bases separating them. CDR3 length: 15 amino acids. Germline-derived CDR1 and CDR2 are MNHEY and SVGAGI.

In DNA form, the CDR3 reads TGTGCCAGCAGTTTAGGGGGGAGGAACTACGAGCAGTACTTC. This translates into CASSLGGRNYEQYF. The chain has TRBV28 and TRBJ2-7; D perhaps matches TRBD2 (6 bases). The CDR3 extends over 14 amino acids. From germline, CDR1 is MDHEN and CDR2 SYDVKM. With 2 bases removed from V and 3 bases from J, the gap between germline ends came to 11 bases.

The CDR3 DNA reads TGTGCCAGTAGTACGGACAGGGCCAGCACCGGGGAGCTGTTTTTT. Amino acids: CASSTDRASTGELFF. The chain links TRBV19 to TRBJ2-2, with 8 bases aligning to TRBD1. Germline V gene sequence: CDR1 LNHDA, CDR2 SQIVND (reference sequence). With 4 bases clipped from V and 4 bases from J, the junction kept 5 bases outside the gene matches. The CDR3 spans 15 residues.